This is a list of T cell receptor beta chains from one sample in a study of cytomegalovirus exposure and HLA in healthy donors. Repertoires were generated with immunoSEQ multiplex PCR, while TCRdb's copy carries only in-frame clones and drops some. The data show about 75,000 clones, roughly 88% seen once. The material sequenced was PBMCs. The receptor set was obtained from a man aged 65 to 85 in good health and CMV-seropositive. The CDR3 runs from the conserved cysteine through the conserved F or W. D genes are given only for firm matches. Some rows mark clone size as missing; the rest say once, few, many or name a class of expanded clone.

CDR3,DNA,length,V,J,size,D
CSVEDNGNIQYF,TGCAGCGTTGAAGATAACGGAAACATTCAGTACTTC,12,TRBV29-1,TRBJ2-4,few,.
CASSQASTGVGYTF,TGCGCCAGCAGCCAAGCGTCCACAGGGGTAGGCTACACCTTC,14,TRBV4-3,TRBJ1-2,.,TRBD1
CAIRDSGGNGNYGYTF,TGTGCCATCAGAGACAGTGGGGGGAATGGGAACTATGGCTACACCTTC,16,TRBV10-3,TRBJ1-2,.,.
CASSPRGDYNEQFF,TGTGCCAGCTCACCCAGGGGGGACTACAATGAGCAGTTCTTC,14,TRBV18,TRBJ2-1,once,.
CASSQQQGWTGELFF,TGTGCCAGCAGCCAGCAGCAGGGGTGGACCGGGGAGCTGTTTTTT,15,TRBV7-2,TRBJ2-2,.,.
CASRPDRAIGYEQYF,TGTGCCAGCAGACCCGACAGGGCGATCGGCTACGAGCAGTACTTC,15,TRBV27,TRBJ2-7,.,TRBD1
CASRTGLYEQYF,TGTGCCAGCAGAACAGGGCTTTACGAGCAGTACTTC,12,TRBV28,TRBJ2-7,.,.
CAINGTRNTQYF,TGTGCCATCAACGGGACACGGAACACGCAGTATTTT,12,TRBV10-3,TRBJ2-3,.,.
CASSIRTGANEKLFF,TGTGCCAGTAGTATTCGAACAGGGGCTAATGAAAAACTGTTTTTT,15,TRBV19,TRBJ1-4,.,TRBD1
CAISDGRGADTQYF,TGTGCCATCAGTGACGGGAGGGGGGCAGATACGCAGTATTTT,14,TRBV10-3,TRBJ2-3,.,TRBD2
CASSFTGSSYNEQFF,TGCGCCAGCAGCTTTACAGGGAGCTCCTACAATGAGCAGTTCTTC,15,TRBV5-1,TRBJ2-1,.,.
CAWSAVTDTQYF,TGTGCCTGGAGTGCGGTCACAGATACGCAGTATTTT,12,TRBV30,TRBJ2-3,.,.
CASSRDPAPEQYF,TGTGCCAGCAGCAGGGATCCGGCCCCCGAGCAGTACTTC,13,TRBV28,TRBJ2-7,.,.
CASSLDRGLLETQYF,TGTGCCAGCAGCTTGGACAGGGGCCTCTTAGAGACCCAGTACTTC,15,TRBV5-4,TRBJ2-5,.,TRBD1
CASSSGQLNQPQHF,TGTGCCAGCAGCTCGGGACAGCTTAATCAGCCCCAGCATTTT,14,TRBV11-2,TRBJ1-5,.,TRBD1
CATRQGAAKNIQYF,TGTGCCACCAGACAGGGTGCAGCCAAAAACATTCAGTACTTC,14,TRBV19,TRBJ2-4,few,TRBD1
CASSFGTGANEKLFF,TGTGCCAGCAGCTTTGGGACAGGCGCTAATGAAAAACTGTTTTTT,15,TRBV7-9,TRBJ1-4,.,TRBD1
CASSSGLQETQYF,TGCGCCAGCAGCTCAGGACTACAAGAGACCCAGTACTTC,13,TRBV5-1,TRBJ2-5,.,.
CASSYSFAGGGYTF,TGTGCCAGCAGTTACTCCTTTGCCGGAGGCGGCTACACCTTC,14,TRBV6-5,TRBJ1-2,.,.
CASSFQGARTEAFF,TGTGCCAGCAGCTTCCAGGGGGCGAGAACTGAAGCTTTCTTT,14,TRBV5-4,TRBJ1-1,.,TRBD1
CASSLVNAGDTQYF,TGCGCCAGCAGCTTGGTAAACGCCGGAGATACGCAGTATTTT,14,TRBV5-1,TRBJ2-3,.,.
CASSSGGTGKNEQYF,TGTGCCAGCAGTTCAGGGGGGACAGGGAAGAACGAGCAGTACTTC,15,TRBV6-1,TRBJ2-7,once,TRBD1
CASSAIRGRGTGYTF,TGTGCCAGCAGTGCCATCAGGGGGCGGGGGACTGGCTACACCTTC,15,TRBV25-1,TRBJ1-2,.,TRBD1
CAWSVAESTDTQYF,TGTGCCTGGAGTGTAGCGGAAAGCACAGATACGCAGTATTTT,14,TRBV30,TRBJ2-3,.,.
CASSEQGDSPLHF,TGCGCCAGCAGTGAGCAAGGGGATTCACCCCTCCACTTT,13,TRBV10-1,TRBJ1-6,once,.
CASTRTVTYEQYF,TGTGCCAGCACCCGGACAGTCACCTACGAGCAGTACTTC,13,TRBV6-1,TRBJ2-7,.,.
CASSPRRRWVYGYTF,TGCGCCAGCAGTCCAAGGCGGAGGTGGGTCTATGGCTACACCTTC,15,TRBV23-1,TRBJ1-2,.,.
CASSQDGAGSSPLHF,TGCGCCAGCAGCCAAGATGGCGCGGGGTCCTCACCCCTCCACTTT,15,TRBV4-3,TRBJ1-6,.,.
CASSLQGWTEAFF,TGTGCCAGCAGCCTACAGGGGTGGACTGAAGCTTTCTTT,13,TRBV11-2,TRBJ1-1,.,TRBD1
CASSSPRPDRVPHQETQYF,TGCGCCAGCAGCTCGCCGCGGCCTGACAGGGTTCCCCACCAAGAGACCCAGTACTTC,19,TRBV5-1,TRBJ2-5,.,TRBD1
CASSQVAGDNSPLHF,TGTGCCAGCAGCCAAGTGGCAGGGGATAATTCACCCCTCCACTTT,15,TRBV14,TRBJ1-6,.,.
CASSRISGSGYEQFF,TGCGCCAGCAGCAGAATTAGCGGGAGTGGCTATGAGCAGTTCTTC,15,TRBV5-1,TRBJ2-1,.,TRBD2
CASSYSSQGDQPQHF,TGTGCCAGCAGTTACTCGAGTCAGGGGGATCAGCCCCAGCATTTT,15,TRBV6-6,TRBJ1-5,.,TRBD1
CASSLGAAGETQYF,TGTGCCAGCAGCTTAGGTGCGGCGGGGGAGACCCAGTACTTC,14,TRBV7-9,TRBJ2-5,.,.
CASSDSPRGVDQPQHF,TGTGCCAGCAGTGACTCACCCAGGGGGGTCGATCAGCCCCAGCATTTT,16,TRBV6-4,TRBJ1-5,once,TRBD1
CATSREDRGFEKLFF,TGTGCCACCAGCAGAGAGGACAGGGGATTTGAAAAACTGTTTTTT,15,TRBV15,TRBJ1-4,.,TRBD1
CASRLGLVGYNEQFF,TGTGCCAGTAGATTGGGACTAGTGGGCTACAATGAGCAGTTCTTC,15,TRBV19,TRBJ2-1,.,TRBD2
CSVEVKDNLRGYTF,TGCAGCGTTGAAGTTAAGGACAATCTGCGTGGCTACACCTTC,14,TRBV29-1,TRBJ1-2,.,.
CASSLLQGTQYF,TGTGCCAGCAGCCTCCTACAGGGGACGCAGTATTTT,12,TRBV14,TRBJ2-3,.,TRBD1
CAIRMAGADGELFF,TGTGCCATCAGGATGGCGGGAGCAGACGGGGAGCTGTTTTTT,14,TRBV10-3,TRBJ2-2,.,TRBD2
CASSLDETGVVHGYTF,TGTGCCAGCAGCTTAGACGAGACAGGGGTGGTCCATGGCTACACCTTC,16,TRBV7-2,TRBJ1-2,.,TRBD1
CASILEGEQFF,TGTGCCAGCATCCTGGAGGGGGAGCAGTTCTTC,11,TRBV28,TRBJ2-1,once,.
CASSTDYAIQETQYF,TGTGCCAGCAGCACGGACTATGCCATACAAGAGACCCAGTACTTC,15,TRBV9,TRBJ2-5,.,.
CASSLPQGGKIYEQYF,TGTGCCAGCAGCTTGCCACAGGGGGGTAAGATCTACGAGCAGTACTTC,16,TRBV5-6,TRBJ2-7,.,TRBD1
CASSSTTSGRGLYEQYF,TGTGCCAGCAGTTCGACGACTAGCGGAAGGGGACTCTACGAGCAGTACTTC,17,TRBV28,TRBJ2-7,.,TRBD2
CASSLWGEGNIQYF,TGTGCCAGCAGCTTGTGGGGGGAGGGGAACATTCAGTACTTC,14,TRBV5-4,TRBJ2-4,once,TRBD2
CASSFQVTEAFF,TGTGCCAGCAGCTTCCAGGTCACTGAAGCTTTCTTT,12,TRBV7-2,TRBJ1-1,.,.
CASSRDRAYEQYF,TGTGCCAGTAGTAGGGACAGAGCCTACGAGCAGTACTTC,13,TRBV19,TRBJ2-7,.,TRBD1
CSVDPGSNEQYF,TGCAGCGTTGATCCGGGGAGCAACGAGCAGTACTTC,12,TRBV29-1,TRBJ2-7,.,.
CASSPLSGDPYNEQFF,TGCGCCAGCAGCCCGCTAAGCGGGGACCCTTACAATGAGCAGTTCTTC,16,TRBV4-1,TRBJ2-1,few,TRBD2
CASSPQGDYGYTF,TGTGCCAGCAGCCCCCAGGGCGACTATGGCTACACCTTC,13,TRBV7-9,TRBJ1-2,few,.